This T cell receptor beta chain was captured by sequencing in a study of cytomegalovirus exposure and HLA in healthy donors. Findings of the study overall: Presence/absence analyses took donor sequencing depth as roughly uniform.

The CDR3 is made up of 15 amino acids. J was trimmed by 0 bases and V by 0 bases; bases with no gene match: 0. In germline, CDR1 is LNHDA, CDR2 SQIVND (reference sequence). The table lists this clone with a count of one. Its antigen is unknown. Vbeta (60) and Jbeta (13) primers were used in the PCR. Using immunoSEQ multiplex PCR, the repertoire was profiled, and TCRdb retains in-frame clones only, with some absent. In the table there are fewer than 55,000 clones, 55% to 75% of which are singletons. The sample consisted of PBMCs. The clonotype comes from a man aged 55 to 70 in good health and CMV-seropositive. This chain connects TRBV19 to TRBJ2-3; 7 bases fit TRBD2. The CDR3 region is CASSIDSGSTDTQYF. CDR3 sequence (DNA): TGTGCCAGTAGTATAGATAGCGGGAGCACAGATACGCAGTATTTT.